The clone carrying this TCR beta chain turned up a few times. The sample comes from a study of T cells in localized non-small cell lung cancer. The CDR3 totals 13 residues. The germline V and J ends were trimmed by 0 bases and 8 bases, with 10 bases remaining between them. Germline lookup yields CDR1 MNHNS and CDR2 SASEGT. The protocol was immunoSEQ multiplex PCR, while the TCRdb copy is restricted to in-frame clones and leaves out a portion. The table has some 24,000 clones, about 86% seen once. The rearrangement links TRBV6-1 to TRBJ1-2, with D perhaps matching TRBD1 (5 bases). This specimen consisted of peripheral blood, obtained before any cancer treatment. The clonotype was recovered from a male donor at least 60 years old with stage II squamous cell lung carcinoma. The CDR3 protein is CASSEAGTRGYTF. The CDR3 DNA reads TGTGCCAGCAGTGAAGCCGGGACGAGAGGCTACACCTTC.